Reported below is one TCR beta chain. Its specificity is unknown. The CDR3 is 12 amino acids. Germline CDR1 reads DFQATT; CDR2 reads SNEGSKA (reference sequence). Trimming cost V 6 bases and J 6 bases; bases outside gene matches: 5. MiXCR was run by TCRdb on the RT-PCR reads, yielding one entry per CDR3 protein. This sample has some 640,000 distinct CDR3 sequences, with 14% found just once. This sample is part of a study of response to subunit inactivated influenza vaccine. Broader study findings: The authors suggested that few new T cells are recruited per seasonal influenza vaccination.

This chain connects TRBV20-1 to TRBJ2-7; TRBD2 aligns across 10 bases. This receptor was taken from a man aged 45-60 years who received an inactivated influenza vaccine. Sequencing was performed on PBMCs from blood, taken about 14 days before vaccination. In DNA form, the CDR3 reads TGCAGTGCCGGAGCGGGGGGGCGCGAGCAGTACTTC. As protein: CSAGAGGREQYF.